Listed below are T cell receptor beta chains from one sample, sequenced in a study of beta chain features in type 1 diabetes. Profiling relied on immunoSEQ multiplex PCR, and the TCRdb table lists in-frame clones only, not all of them. The sample lists fewer than 350,000 clones, 15% to 20% occurring once. Sequenced material: naive CD4+ T cells from blood. The receptor set was obtained from a woman aged 18-29 years in good health. CDR3s include the opening cysteine and the closing phenylalanine or tryptophan. Each record gives: CDR3 protein, J gene, V gene.

CAWGGNLNQPQHF,TRBJ1-5,TRBV30
CAWSVTNTEAFF,TRBJ1-1,TRBV30
CASSGNFRGVAYEQYF,TRBJ2-7,TRBV7-9
CASSQDQRGHYEQYF,TRBJ2-7,TRBV4-1
CASSQDSQGGVYEQYF,TRBJ2-7,TRBV4-3
CASSRTSGTQYEQFF,TRBJ2-1,TRBV4-2
CASSQDQGLTSYEQYF,TRBJ2-7,TRBV4-3
CASGRGGNEQFF,TRBJ2-1,TRBV5-1
CASTAGGPLGTGELFF,TRBJ2-2,TRBV19
CASSQVSGRAINEQFF,TRBJ2-1,TRBV4-1
CASSPGAGLQETQYF,TRBJ2-5,TRBV18
CASSPNPGLAGGTGEQYF,TRBJ2-7,TRBV7-9
CAWSVRQGGEQYF,TRBJ2-7,TRBV30
CASSLAGYRVYGYTF,TRBJ1-2,TRBV7-2
CASSPSSYNEQFF,TRBJ2-1,TRBV9
CAWSLGLAGGGWIGETQYF,TRBJ2-5,TRBV30
CASSKEKGAWETQYF,TRBJ2-5,TRBV21-1
CASSQGRGPQHF,TRBJ1-5,TRBV18
CASSLSSQETQYF,TRBJ2-5,TRBV7-9
CASSEGGQGDYEQYF,TRBJ2-7,TRBV25-1
CASSLVGRTDTQYF,TRBJ2-3,TRBV5-1
CASSQVGGVEQYF,TRBJ2-7,TRBV4-2
CASSVEQVPVNLFF,TRBJ2-1,TRBV9
CASSYGGPNEQYF,TRBJ2-7,TRBV6-5
CASSHSGGASSYEQYF,TRBJ2-7,TRBV4-3
CASTQEAQSQNIQYF,TRBJ2-4,TRBV4-2
CASSYSFSGNTIYF,TRBJ1-3,TRBV6-5
CASRGGPSHYGYTF,TRBJ1-2,TRBV9
CASSLGTRNTGELFF,TRBJ2-2,TRBV5-1
CASRGLVAYNEQFF,TRBJ2-1,TRBV2
CASRVTGGVDEQYF,TRBJ2-7,TRBV2
CASSLGQVTNEKLFF,TRBJ1-4,TRBV28
CASSFRYEQYF,TRBJ2-7,TRBV5-6
CASSSGIVATGELFF,TRBJ2-2,TRBV4-3
CAIKRGLAGGTPDTQYF,TRBJ2-3,TRBV10-3
CASSQDKYISYEQYF,TRBJ2-7,TRBV4-1
CSVGQGTSGANVLTF,TRBJ2-6,TRBV29-1
CASSLEAGGPIGELFF,TRBJ2-2,TRBV7-6
CASSRGLFETQYF,TRBJ2-5,TRBV4-1
CASSLVLATYNEQFF,TRBJ2-1,TRBV13
CASSIGQGHGYTF,TRBJ1-2,TRBV5-1
CASSYRLGTQQETQYF,TRBJ2-5,TRBV6-6
CASRAGSTHQPQHF,TRBJ1-5,TRBV6-1
CASSLVVGGAEAFF,TRBJ1-1,TRBV5-4
CASSLDGTMNTEAFF,TRBJ1-1,TRBV5-1
CASTPISTGLGGYNEQFF,TRBJ2-1,TRBV19
CAISRDRASRTDTQYF,TRBJ2-3,TRBV10-3
CAWNRAGRHNQPQHF,TRBJ1-5,TRBV30
CASSLASGAADTQYF,TRBJ2-3,TRBV7-2